The clone carrying this T cell receptor beta chain was seen a single time. Antigen: not known. The sample originates from a study of T cell responses to AZD1222 COVID-19 vaccine. The method was immunoSEQ multiplex PCR; TCRdb's version includes in-frame clones alone and lacks a portion of them. The sample contains over 75,000 clones, around 85% of which appear only once. The CDR3 covers 12 residues. Trimming removed 6 bases at V and 8 bases at J, with 10 bases between. From germline, CDR1 is LNHDA and CDR2 SQIVND (reference sequence). Findings of the study overall: The study found vaccine-associated CD4 TCRs spanning spike, dominant at 160-218 and 743-854. Close to half of all spike-specific TCRs reportedly target regions of the variants that are unmutated. Repertoires were obtained only post-peak T cell response.

V is TRBV19 and J is TRBJ1-4; no definite D call. This TCR was sampled from an adult who received the AZD1222 COVID-19 vaccine. The sample consisted of peripheral blood, taken 28 days after the second AZD1222 dose. In nucleotides, the CDR3 is TGTGCCAGTAGAACCAGGAAGGAAAAACTGTTTTTT. Protein product: CASRTRKEKLFF. The whole variable domain, remainder taken from reference TRBV19 and TRBJ1-4, is DGGITQSPKYLFRKEGQNVTLSCEQNLNHDAMYWYRQDPGQGLRLIYYSQIVNDFQKGDIAEGYSVSREKKESFPLTVTSAQKNPTAFYLCASRTRKEKLFFGSGTQLSVL.